The clone carrying this T cell receptor beta chain was seen a few times. V lost 5 bases to trimming and J lost 2 bases, with 15 bases between them. Germline V gene lookup returns CDR1 SGHTA and CDR2 FQGNSA. This CDR3 region has 16 residues. This sample is part of a study of patients and donors after allogeneic stem cell transplantation. TCRdb called the RT-PCR reads again in MiXCR, with one record for every CDR3 protein. The table includes about 1,900 distinct CDR3 sequences, about 4.7% detected once. The chain recombines TRBV7-2 with TRBJ2-2; D possibly corresponds to TRBD2 (6 bases). Sequences were obtained from blood, either unsorted or a sorted T cell fraction (not recorded which). The source is a human donor who was either an allogeneic HSCT recipient or a stem cell or donor lymphocyte infusion donor (not recorded which). It is not recorded whose cells these are; they may come from a transplant donor. The chain's CDR3 is CASSHGPGLNTGELFF. In DNA, the CDR3 is TGTGCCAGCAGCCACGGACCGGGACTTAACACCGGGGAGCTGTTTTTT. The full variable domain, rest sourced from reference TRBV7-2 and TRBJ2-2, is GAGVSQSPSNKVTEKGKDVELRCDPISGHTALYWYRQSLGQGLEFLIYFQGNSAPDKSGLPSDRFSAERTGGSVSTLTIQRTQQEDSAVYLCASSHGPGLNTGELFFGEGSRLTVL.